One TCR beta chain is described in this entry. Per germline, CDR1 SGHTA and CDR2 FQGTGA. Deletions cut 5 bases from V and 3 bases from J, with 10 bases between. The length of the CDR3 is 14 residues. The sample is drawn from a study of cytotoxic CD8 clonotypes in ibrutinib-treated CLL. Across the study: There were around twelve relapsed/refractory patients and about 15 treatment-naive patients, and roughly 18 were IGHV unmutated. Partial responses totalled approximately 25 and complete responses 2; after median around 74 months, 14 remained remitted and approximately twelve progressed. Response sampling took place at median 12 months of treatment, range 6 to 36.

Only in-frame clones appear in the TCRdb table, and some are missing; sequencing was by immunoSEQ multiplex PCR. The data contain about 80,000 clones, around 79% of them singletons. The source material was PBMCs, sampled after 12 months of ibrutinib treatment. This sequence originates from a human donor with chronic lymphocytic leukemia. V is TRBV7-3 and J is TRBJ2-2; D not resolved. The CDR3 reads CASSPRGYTGELFF. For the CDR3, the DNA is TGTGCCAGCAGCCCCCGTGGATACACCGGGGAGCTGTTTTTT.